The rows below give T cell receptor beta chains drawn from one sample of a study of Tregs in tolerant kidney transplant recipients. Measured with immunoSEQ multiplex PCR; TCRdb has only the in-frame clones, and not every one. Seen here are about 50,000 clones, over 85% observed once, and the top ten hold roughly a sixth. Specimen: CD8+ T cells from blood (PBMCs), collected 12 months after the transplant. The receptors here all came from a human patient who received a combined kidney and bone marrow transplant. Some T cells may originate from the graft donor. The CDR3 runs from the conserved cysteine through the conserved F or W. A D gene is named only where the DNA matches it firmly. Some rows mark clone size as missing; the rest say once, few, many or name a class of expanded clone.

D,J,V,size,CDR3,DNA
-,TRBJ1-2,TRBV9,-,CASSVGEGVYGYTF,TGTGCCAGCAGCGTAGGCGAGGGGGTCTATGGCTACACCTTC
-,TRBJ1-6,TRBV7-9,-,CASSLFSPRSSYNSPLHF,TGTGCCAGCAGCTTATTTAGCCCCCGGAGCTCCTATAATTCACCCCTCCACTTT
TRBD2,TRBJ2-5,TRBV27,once,CASSFSGGGYQETQYF,TGTGCCAGCAGTTTTTCCGGCGGGGGGTACCAAGAGACCCAGTACTTC
TRBD1,TRBJ2-1,TRBV27,-,CASSFSGGNYGDEQFF,TGTGCCAGCAGTTTTTCAGGGGGTAATTACGGTGATGAGCAGTTCTTC
TRBD1,TRBJ2-7,TRBV7-9,-,CASSFQDRGYEQYF,TGTGCCAGCAGCTTCCAGGACAGGGGCTACGAGCAGTACTTC
-,TRBJ2-7,TRBV10-3,-,CAISPGGGRYEQYF,TGTGCCATCAGTCCAGGAGGGGGCAGGTACGAGCAGTACTTC
-,TRBJ1-2,TRBV5-4,-,CASSFGDLAGRYGYTF,TGTGCCAGCAGCTTTGGGGATCTCGCAGGGAGGTATGGCTACACCTTC
-,TRBJ1-5,TRBV5-4,-,CASSSGGQDNQPQHF,TGTGCCAGCAGCTCGGGGGGGCAGGACAATCAGCCCCAGCATTTT
TRBD1,TRBJ2-4,TRBV27,-,CASSLDRGNIQYF,TGTGCCAGCAGTTTAGACAGGGGGAACATTCAGTACTTC
-,TRBJ2-5,TRBV6-6,-,CASSQRGFETQYF,TGTGCCAGCAGTCAACGGGGGTTCGAGACCCAGTACTTC
-,TRBJ2-3,TRBV9,-,CASSAPMAGATTDTQYF,TGTGCCAGCAGCGCGCCCATGGCGGGGGCTACCACAGATACGCAGTATTTT
-,TRBJ2-1,TRBV4-2,-,CASSQDGRTNIYNEQFF,TGTGCCAGCAGCCAAGATGGTAGAACTAACATTTACAATGAGCAGTTCTTC
TRBD1,TRBJ1-1,TRBV5-6,-,CASSWNEQGAAFF,TGTGCCAGCAGCTGGAATGAGCAGGGGGCAGCTTTCTTT
TRBD1,TRBJ1-5,TRBV28,once,CASSRDRGGQPQHF,TGTGCCAGCAGTCGGGACAGGGGGGGTCAGCCCCAGCATTTT
TRBD2,TRBJ2-1,TRBV5-1,-,CASSSSGSLYNEQFF,TGCGCCAGCAGCTCTAGCGGGAGTCTATACAATGAGCAGTTCTTC
-,TRBJ2-1,TRBV7-9,-,CASSTGLVEQFF,TGTGCCAGCAGCACGGGACTCGTTGAGCAGTTCTTC
-,TRBJ2-5,TRBV9,-,CASSTREETQYF,TGTGCCAGCAGCACCAGGGAAGAGACCCAGTACTTC
-,TRBJ2-6,TRBV7-2,-,CASSLHVPTGMGANVLTF,TGTGCCAGCAGCTTACATGTTCCCACAGGGATGGGGGCCAACGTCCTGACTTTC
TRBD1,TRBJ2-7,TRBV5-6,medium-sized,CASSDGQGTPYEQYF,TGTGCCAGCAGCGACGGACAGGGGACCCCCTACGAGCAGTACTTC
-,TRBJ2-4,TRBV9,-,CASSVAGRGDIQYF,TGTGCCAGCAGCGTAGCAGGGAGGGGGGACATTCAGTACTTC
-,TRBJ1-2,TRBV29-1,-,CSVAETAIYGYTF,TGCAGCGTTGCCGAGACAGCTATCTATGGCTACACCTTC
TRBD1,TRBJ1-2,TRBV19,-,CASSIDQQGIGGYTF,TGTGCCAGTAGTATAGATCAACAGGGGATAGGTGGCTACACCTTC
-,TRBJ1-4,TRBV4-1,-,CASSQDYMRLANEKLFF,TGCGCCAGCAGCCAAGATTATATGAGACTGGCTAATGAAAAACTGTTTTTT
-,TRBJ1-5,TRBV30,-,CAWSVGTRNQPQHF,TGTGCCTGGAGTGTAGGGACACGAAATCAGCCCCAGCATTTT
-,TRBJ2-7,TRBV4-3,few,CASSLSRGYEQYF,TGCGCCAGCAGTCTAAGTAGGGGCTACGAGCAGTACTTC
-,TRBJ2-5,TRBV5-6,-,CASSLGGFGETQYF,TGTGCCAGCAGCTTAGGAGGGTTCGGGGAGACCCAGTACTTC
TRBD2,TRBJ2-1,TRBV27,-,CASSSGLAGINEQFF,TGTGCCAGCAGTTCCGGACTAGCGGGCATTAATGAGCAGTTCTTC
TRBD2,TRBJ2-1,TRBV6-5,-,CASSLTSGRYNEQFF,TGTGCCAGCAGTTTGACTAGCGGGCGGTACAATGAGCAGTTCTTC
TRBD2,TRBJ2-5,TRBV5-6,-,CASSVQRGVQETQYF,TGTGCCAGCAGCGTACAGCGGGGGGTCCAAGAGACCCAGTACTTC
TRBD1,TRBJ1-2,TRBV27,-,CASSPRTGGDGYTF,TGTGCCAGCAGTCCACGGACAGGGGGGGATGGCTACACCTTC
-,TRBJ1-6,TRBV19,-,CASMTANSPLHF,TGTGCCAGTATGACAGCTAATTCACCCCTCCACTTT
-,TRBJ1-1,TRBV6-5,-,CASSFVKNTEAFF,TGTGCCAGCAGTTTTGTTAAGAACACTGAAGCTTTCTTT
-,TRBJ1-2,TRBV19,-,CASSEGTYGYTF,TGTGCCAGTTCCGAGGGGACATATGGCTACACCTTC
TRBD2,TRBJ2-7,TRBV29-1,-,CSVLPGLGDEQYF,TGCAGCGTTCTCCCGGGACTAGGGGACGAGCAGTACTTC
TRBD2,TRBJ2-3,TRBV13,-,CASSSHGLDRGTQYF,TGTGCCAGCAGCTCCCACGGACTAGACCGGGGGACGCAGTATTTT
-,TRBJ2-7,TRBV30,-,CAQKGGLPDYEQYF,TGTGCCCAAAAGGGGGGGCTTCCTGACTACGAGCAGTACTTC
-,TRBJ2-1,TRBV7-3,-,CASSPDTYNEQFF,TGTGCCAGCAGTCCAGACACTTACAATGAGCAGTTCTTC
-,TRBJ2-5,TRBV5-6,-,CASSPEDGGAQYF,TGTGCCAGCAGCCCCGAGGACGGGGGAGCCCAGTACTTC
TRBD2,TRBJ2-1,TRBV27,-,CASSLGLAINEQFF,TGTGCCAGCAGTTTAGGACTAGCGATCAATGAGCAGTTCTTC
TRBD1,TRBJ2-7,TRBV4-3,-,CASSQGGGQGENEQYF,TGCGCCAGCAGCCAAGGAGGGGGACAGGGCGAAAACGAGCAGTACTTC
TRBD1,TRBJ2-7,TRBV7-6,-,CASSLRTGTGEQYF,TGTGCCAGCAGCCTCCGGACAGGGACAGGCGAGCAGTACTTC
-,TRBJ2-3,TRBV15,-,CATSSPPASDADTQYF,TGTGCCACCAGCAGCCCCCCGGCTAGCGACGCAGATACGCAGTATTTT
-,TRBJ2-7,TRBV7-2,once,CASSFLGSSYEQYF,TGTGCCAGCAGCTTTTTGGGGAGCTCCTACGAGCAGTACTTC
-,TRBJ2-7,TRBV6-6,-,CASSPVQGREQYF,TGTGCCAGCAGCCCAGTACAGGGTCGGGAGCAGTACTTC
-,TRBJ1-2,TRBV4-1,-,CASSQDGTIFEGYTF,TGCGCCAGCAGCCAAGATGGGACAATCTTTGAGGGCTACACCTTC
-,TRBJ2-2,TRBV28,-,CASSFYPGDTGELFF,TGTGCCAGCAGTTTTTACCCAGGGGACACCGGGGAGCTGTTTTTT
TRBD1,TRBJ1-2,TRBV7-3,-,CASSLTGGDYTF,TGTGCCAGCAGCTTGACAGGGGGCGACTACACCTTC
-,TRBJ2-7,TRBV27,-,CASSLWGRGEMYEQYF,TGTGCCAGCAGTTTATGGGGAAGGGGCGAGATGTACGAGCAGTACTTC
-,TRBJ2-7,TRBV19,-,CASSIGTVSYEQYF,TGTGCCAGTAGTATAGGGACAGTCTCCTACGAGCAGTACTTC
-,TRBJ2-3,TRBV27,-,CASRKQAVTDTQYF,TGTGCCAGCAGGAAACAGGCCGTCACAGATACGCAGTATTTT
TRBD1,TRBJ2-7,TRBV4-3,-,CASSQDRGTGGYEQYF,TGCGCCAGCAGCCAAGATCGCGGGACAGGGGGCTACGAGCAGTACTTC